This TCR beta chain stems from a study of monozygotic twins with inflammatory bowel disease. Overall study findings and caveats: T cell subtypes were not distinguishable in this analysis. Clonotype sharing was lower in IBD patients than healthy twins, most markedly with disease activity.

Details on this clonotype: The target antigen is unknown.

Whole-blood total RNA was extracted without T cell sorting. Germline loops: CDR1 ENHRY, CDR2 SYGVKD. There are 14 residues in the CDR3. Per TCR library, about 3.5 ug of total RNA was used. TCRdb reprocessed the 5' RACE reads and reports one entry per CDR3 protein, with no DNA. Here the sample table reports 310,000 or so distinct CDR3 sequences. Sequencing was carried out using blood. This sequence was found in a human donor with ulcerative colitis or Crohn's disease, or a healthy co-twin of an affected twin (not recorded which). The V gene is TRBV10-3, the J gene TRBJ2-6. The CDR3 region is CAISAMIGANVLTF.